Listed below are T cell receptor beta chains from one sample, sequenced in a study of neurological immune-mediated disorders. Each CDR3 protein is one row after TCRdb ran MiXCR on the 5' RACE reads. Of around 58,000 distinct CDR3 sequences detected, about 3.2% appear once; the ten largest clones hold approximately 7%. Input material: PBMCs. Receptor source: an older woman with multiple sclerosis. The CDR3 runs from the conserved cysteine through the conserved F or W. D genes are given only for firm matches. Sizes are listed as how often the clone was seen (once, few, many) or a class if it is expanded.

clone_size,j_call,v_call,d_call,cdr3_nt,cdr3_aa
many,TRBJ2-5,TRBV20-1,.,TGCAGTGCTAGAGGTCTCGGGAGGAGGGGGCGCGGGGAGACCCAGTACTTC,CSARGLGRRGRGETQYF
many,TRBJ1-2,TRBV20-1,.,TGCAGTGCTAGAGAAGGGGGTAGGAGCTATGGCTACACCTTC,CSAREGGRSYGYTF
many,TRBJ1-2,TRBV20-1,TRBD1,TGCAGTGCCGACAGGGAATTTGGCCATGGCTACACCTTC,CSADREFGHGYTF
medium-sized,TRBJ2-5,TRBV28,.,TGTGCCAGCAGGGGAATTTCTCCTCAAGAGACCCAGTACTTC,CASRGISPQETQYF
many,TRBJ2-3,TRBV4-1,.,TGCGCCAGCAGCCGAGCCAACCCCCCAGCGGTCAGCACAGATACGCAGTATTTT,CASSRANPPAVSTDTQYF
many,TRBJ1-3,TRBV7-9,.,TGTGCCAGCAGCCAAACAAGGGTGGGCCCCTCCACCATATATTTT,CASSQTRVGPSTIYF
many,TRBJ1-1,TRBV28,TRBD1,TGTGCCAGCAGGGCGGACAGGGGGACTGCAGAAGCTTTCTTT,CASRADRGTAEAFF
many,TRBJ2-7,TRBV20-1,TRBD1,TGCAGTGTAAGCAGGGGGAACGAGCAGTACTTC,CSVSRGNEQYF
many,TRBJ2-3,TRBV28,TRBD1,TGTGCCAGCACCTTCCGTCCGGGACAGGGGTCTTGGGATACGCAGTATTTT,CASTFRPGQGSWDTQYF
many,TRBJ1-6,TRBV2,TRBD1,TGTGCCACCCTAGGGACAGTCGGTTCACCCCTCCACTTT,CATLGTVGSPLHF
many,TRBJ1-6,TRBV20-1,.,TGCAGTGCCTACACCTGGAGCTCCTATAATTCACCCCTCCACTTT,CSAYTWSSYNSPLHF
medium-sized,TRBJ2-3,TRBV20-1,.,TGCAGTGCCTTACCAAACCCGGGCCCCGCAGGTACGCAGTATTTT,CSALPNPGPAGTQYF
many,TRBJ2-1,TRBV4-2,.,TGTGCCAGCAGACCCCAGGGGTTTGACGAGGGAAGCTCCTACAATGAGCAGTTCTTC,CASRPQGFDEGSSYNEQFF